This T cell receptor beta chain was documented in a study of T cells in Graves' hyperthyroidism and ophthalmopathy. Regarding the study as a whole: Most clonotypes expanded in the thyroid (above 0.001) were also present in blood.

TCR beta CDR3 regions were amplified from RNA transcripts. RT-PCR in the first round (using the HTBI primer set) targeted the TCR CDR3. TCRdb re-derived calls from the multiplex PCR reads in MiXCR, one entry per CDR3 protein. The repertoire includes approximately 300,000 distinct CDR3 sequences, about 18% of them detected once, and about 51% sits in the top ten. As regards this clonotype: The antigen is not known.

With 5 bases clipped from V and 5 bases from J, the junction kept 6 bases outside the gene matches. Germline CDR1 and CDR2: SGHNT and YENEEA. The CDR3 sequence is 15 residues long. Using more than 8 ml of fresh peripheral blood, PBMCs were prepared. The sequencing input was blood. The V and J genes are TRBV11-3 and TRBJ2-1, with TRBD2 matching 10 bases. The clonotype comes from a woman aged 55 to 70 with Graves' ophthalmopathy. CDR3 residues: CASSPRTSGHNEQFF. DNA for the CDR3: TGTGCCAGCAGCCCCCGGACTAGCGGTCACAATGAGCAGTTCTTC.